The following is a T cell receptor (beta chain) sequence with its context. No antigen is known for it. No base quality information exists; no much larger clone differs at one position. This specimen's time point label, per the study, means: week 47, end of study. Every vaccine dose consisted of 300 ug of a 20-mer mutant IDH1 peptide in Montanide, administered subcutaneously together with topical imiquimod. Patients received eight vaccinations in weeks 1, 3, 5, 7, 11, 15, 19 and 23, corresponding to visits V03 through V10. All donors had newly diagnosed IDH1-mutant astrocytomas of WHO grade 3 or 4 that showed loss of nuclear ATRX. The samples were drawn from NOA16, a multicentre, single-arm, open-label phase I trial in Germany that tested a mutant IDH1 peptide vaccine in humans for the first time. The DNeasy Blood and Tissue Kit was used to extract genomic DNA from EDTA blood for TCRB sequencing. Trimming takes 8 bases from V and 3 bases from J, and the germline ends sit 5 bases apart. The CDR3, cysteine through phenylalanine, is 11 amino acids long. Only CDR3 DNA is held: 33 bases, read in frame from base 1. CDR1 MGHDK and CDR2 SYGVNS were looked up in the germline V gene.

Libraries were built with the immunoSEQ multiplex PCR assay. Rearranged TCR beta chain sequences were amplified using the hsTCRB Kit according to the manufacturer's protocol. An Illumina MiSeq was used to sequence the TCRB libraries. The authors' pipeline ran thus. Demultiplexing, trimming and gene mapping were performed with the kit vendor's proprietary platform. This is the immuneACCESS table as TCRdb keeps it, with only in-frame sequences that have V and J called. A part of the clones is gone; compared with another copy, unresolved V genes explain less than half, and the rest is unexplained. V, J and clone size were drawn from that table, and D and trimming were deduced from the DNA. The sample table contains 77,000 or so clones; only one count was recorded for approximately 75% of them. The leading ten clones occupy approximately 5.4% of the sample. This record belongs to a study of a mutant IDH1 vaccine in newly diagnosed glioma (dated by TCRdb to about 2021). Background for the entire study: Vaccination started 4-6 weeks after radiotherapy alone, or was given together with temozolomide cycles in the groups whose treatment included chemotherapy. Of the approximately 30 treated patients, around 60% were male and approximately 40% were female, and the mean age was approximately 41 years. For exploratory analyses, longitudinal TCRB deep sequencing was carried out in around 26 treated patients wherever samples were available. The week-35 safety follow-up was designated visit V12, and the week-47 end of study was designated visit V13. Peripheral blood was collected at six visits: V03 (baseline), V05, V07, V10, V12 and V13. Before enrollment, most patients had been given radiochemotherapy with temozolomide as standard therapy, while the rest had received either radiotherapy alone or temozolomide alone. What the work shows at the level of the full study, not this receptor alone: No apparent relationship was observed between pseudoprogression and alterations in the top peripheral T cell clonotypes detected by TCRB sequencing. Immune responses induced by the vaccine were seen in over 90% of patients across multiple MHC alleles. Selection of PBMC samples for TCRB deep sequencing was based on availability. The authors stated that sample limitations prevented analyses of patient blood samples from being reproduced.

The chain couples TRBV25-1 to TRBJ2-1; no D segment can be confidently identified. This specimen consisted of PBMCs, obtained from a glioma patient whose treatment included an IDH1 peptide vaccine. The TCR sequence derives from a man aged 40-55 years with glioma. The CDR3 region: CASRSYNEQFF. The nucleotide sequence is TGTGCCAGCCGTAGCTACAATGAGCAGTTCTTC.